These T cell receptor beta chains were read from a single sample in a study of cytomegalovirus exposure and HLA in healthy donors. Sequencing used immunoSEQ multiplex PCR; TCRdb keeps in-frame clones, though not all of them. The data hold under 300,000 clones, with approximately 86% observed a single time. The sequenced sample consisted of PBMCs. The receptors shown here come from a woman aged 25 to 39 in good health and CMV-seropositive. Both conserved end residues are part of each CDR3. A D gene is named only where the DNA matches it firmly.

J gene	V gene	D gene	CDR3 protein	CDR3 DNA
TRBJ1-2	TRBV5-1	TRBD1	CASSFSGQGIYGYTF	TGCGCCAGCAGCTTTTCGGGACAGGGCATCTATGGCTACACCTTC
TRBJ2-7	TRBV20-1	.	CSVITSYEQYF	TGCAGTGTTATCACCAGTTACGAGCAGTACTTC
TRBJ1-3	TRBV28	.	CASSLVGGSGNTIYF	TGTGCCAGCAGTTTGGTCGGAGGGTCCGGAAACACCATATATTTT
TRBJ1-4	TRBV30	.	CAWSWTAANEKLFF	TGTGCCTGGAGTTGGACAGCTGCTAATGAAAAACTGTTTTTT
TRBJ1-1	TRBV20-1	.	CSAFPRAFF	TGCAGTGCCTTTCCTCGGGCTTTCTTT
TRBJ1-2	TRBV29-1	TRBD1	CSVLTGGLGYTF	TGCAGCGTCTTGACAGGGGGTCTTGGCTACACCTTC
TRBJ2-1	TRBV7-3	.	CASSLTMAGEQFF	TGTGCCAGCAGCTTAACAATGGCGGGTGAGCAGTTCTTC
TRBJ1-1	TRBV7-9	.	CASSLDPGHPEAFF	TGTGCCAGCAGCTTAGATCCGGGACATCCTGAAGCTTTCTTT
TRBJ2-2	TRBV18	.	CASSPGEFTGELFF	TGTGCCAGCTCACCGGGAGAGTTCACCGGGGAGCTGTTTTTT
TRBJ2-7	TRBV19	TRBD2	CASSMLGRTSYEQYF	TGTGCCAGTAGTATGCTCGGGAGGACCTCCTACGAGCAGTACTTC
TRBJ2-7	TRBV7-8	.	CASRDSLTYEQYF	TGTGCCAGCAGGGACAGTCTCACCTACGAGCAGTACTTC
TRBJ2-5	TRBV19	TRBD2	CASSIPSGMQETQYF	TGTGCCAGTAGTATCCCTAGCGGGATGCAAGAGACCCAGTACTTC
TRBJ2-1	TRBV10-3	TRBD1	CAISEYQGATNEQFF	TGTGCCATCAGTGAGTATCAGGGGGCTACGAATGAGCAGTTCTTC
TRBJ2-6	TRBV28	.	CASSYGVFSGANVLTF	TGTGCCAGCAGTTACGGGGTGTTCTCTGGGGCCAACGTCCTGACTTTC